The 26 T cell receptor beta chains presented below share a single source sample, sequenced in a study of cytomegalovirus exposure and HLA in healthy donors (dated by TCRdb to 2015 to 2018). Library preparation employed the immunoSEQ multiplex PCR assay. For the multiplex PCR, a mixture combining 60 forward primers for TCR Vbeta segments and 13 reverse primers for TCR Jbeta segments was used. TCRdb took this table from immuneACCESS and kept in-frame rearrangements with V and J called. Such tables lack part of the clones; where checked against another copy, unresolved V genes explain under half of the gap, and the rest is unexplained. The sample table contains 110,000 or so clones; only one count was recorded for approximately 82% of them. The ten largest account for more than 6.5% of the sample. Specimen: PBMCs. These receptors were collected from a man aged 35 to 55 in good health and CMV-seropositive.

The CDR3 DNA reads as TGCAGTGCGCCCCAGGGAAACGAGCAGTACTTC. Encoded protein: CSAPQGNEQYF. The gene calls are TRBV20-1 and TRBJ2-7; D is perhaps TRBD1 (5 bases). Germline V lookup: CDR1 DFQATT, CDR2 SNEGSKA (reference sequence). The CDR3 has 11 amino acids. V gave up 6 bases and J gave up 5 bases, with 11 bases separating them.

CDR3 bases: TGTGCCTCTAGACAGGGGGCGGACGAGCAGTACTTC. It codes for CASRQGADEQYF. The gene calls are TRBV19 and TRBJ2-7, with 10 bases that match TRBD1. Germline assignment: CDR1 LNHDA and CDR2 SQIVND (reference sequence). Losses at the gene ends were 11 bases for V and 5 bases for J; bases not matched to a gene: 6. This CDR3 contains 12 residues.

The CDR3 loop is CAWNAGRVAIGSNQPQHF. The CDR3, as DNA: TGTGCCTGGAACGCGGGGAGGGTGGCGATTGGGAGCAATCAGCCCCAGCATTTT. V usage is TRBV30 and J usage is TRBJ1-5; no clear D gene. V lost 4 bases and J 1 base, leaving 23 bases between the germline ends. In germline, CDR1 is GTSNPN, CDR2 SVGIG (reference sequence). This CDR3 contains 18 residues.

The rearrangement joins TRBV6-4 to TRBJ1-2, with 9 positions matching TRBD1. The germline gives CDR1 MRHNA, CDR2 SNTAGT. V dropped 5 bases and J dropped 4; count of bases not matched to a gene: 11. The CDR3 has 16 residues. Here the CDR3 reads CASSPGQGRPSYGYTF. CDR3 coding DNA: TGTGCCAGCAGTCCGGGACAGGGAAGGCCTAGCTATGGCTACACCTTC.

This sequence joins TRBV21-1 and TRBJ1-6; the DNA was not used to check the table's D call, TRBD1. TRBV21-1 counts as a pseudogene. The CDR3 has 19 residues. CDR3 sequence reads: CASSKGALGTEPYNSPLHF. The CDR3 DNA sequence: TGTGCCAGCAGCAAAGGTGCACTAGGGACAGAACCATATAATTCACCCCTCCACTTT.

This chain connects TRBV5-1 to TRBJ2-3; 7 bases are shared with TRBD2. The CDR3 contains 14 residues. The V gene end was trimmed by 6 bases and the J gene end by 3 bases; junction bases not matched to a gene: 7. The germline gives CDR1 SGHRS, CDR2 YFSETQ. The CDR3 protein is CASNRAGLTDTQYF. The CDR3 DNA follows: TGCGCCAGCAACCGAGCGGGACTAACAGATACGCAGTATTTT.

V gene TRBV30 combines with J gene TRBJ1-2; 8 nucleotides align to TRBD1. Germline loops: CDR1 GTSNPN, CDR2 SVGIG (reference sequence). V lost 0 bases to trimming and J lost 8 bases; unmatched junction nucleotides: 11. CDR3 length equals 15 residues. CDR3 DNA: TGTGCCTGGAGTGTCTCGGTCAGGGGGCTAGAAGGCTACACCTTC. It is translated as CAWSVSVRGLEGYTF.

The chain carries TRBV9 and TRBJ2-3; TRBD2 matches 9 bases. The CDR3 is made up of 17 amino acids. The junction had 7 bases not matched to a gene; V was cut back by 0 bases and J by 2 bases. CDR1 and CDR2 from the germline V gene are SGDLS and YYNGEE. This CDR3 reads CASSVGVAGDSTDTQYF. Here the CDR3 DNA reads TGTGCCAGCAGCGTAGGAGTAGCGGGGGACTCCACAGATACGCAGTATTTT.

The V call is TRBV25-1, the J call TRBJ1-2, with a weak D call TRBD1 (6 bases). This CDR3 spans 14 amino acids. Trimming took off 1 base at V and 7 bases at J, with 13 bases between the two ends. Per germline, CDR1 MGHDK and CDR2 SYGVNS. The CDR3 region is CASSESDSPSGYTF. DNA for the CDR3: TGTGCCAGCAGTGAATCGGACAGTCCGTCTGGCTACACCTTC.

A note on this clone: Its ends do not fully match the called genes, so a read error is possible. The chain joins TRBV7-6 to TRBJ2-6, with D possibly being TRBD1 (5 bases). The CDR3 totals 13 residues. The germline V gene encodes CDR1 SGHVS and CDR2 FNYEAQ. CDR3 protein: CASSSAGANGLTF. In DNA, the CDR3 is TGTGCCAGCAGCTCCGCTGGGGCCAACGGCCTGACTTTC.

The chain recombines TRBV7-9 with TRBJ1-1; D gene ambiguous. CDR1 and CDR2 (germline): SEHNR, FQNEAQ (reference sequence). This CDR3 comprises 13 residues. Trimming took off 7 bases at V and 8 bases at J, with 17 bases between the two ends. The CDR3 DNA follows: TGTGCCAGCAATCCTACTACCCTGCCGGAAGCTTTCTTT. This translates into CASNPTTLPEAFF.

This chain uses TRBV28 with TRBJ1-5, with D unclear. CDR1 and CDR2 from the germline V gene are MDHEN and SYDVKM. The CDR3 is made up of 13 amino acids. V dropped 6 bases and J dropped 4 bases, with 10 bases sitting between them. CDR3: CASRLRANQPQHF. Here the CDR3 DNA reads TGTGCCAGCAGGCTGCGGGCTAATCAGCCCCAGCATTTT.

This chain links TRBV7-3 with TRBJ2-1; 13 bases map to TRBD2. V was pared by 0 bases and J by 2 bases, with 10 bases of the junction left unmatched. Germline loops: CDR1 SGHTA, CDR2 FQGTGA. The CDR3 has 20 residues. CDR3 sequence (DNA): TGTGCCAGCAGCTTAACCGGGACTAGCGGGATTCCGGGAACCTACAATGAGCAGTTCTTC. Translation: CASSLTGTSGIPGTYNEQFF. The variable domain in full, completed from reference TRBV7-3 and TRBJ2-1, reads GAGVSQTPSNKVTEKGKYVELRCDPISGHTALYWYRQSLGQGPEFLIYFQGTGAADDSGLPNDRFFAVRPEGSVSTLKIQRTERGDSAVYLCASSLTGTSGIPGTYNEQFFGPGTRLTVL.

The chain joins TRBV7-6 to TRBJ2-5, with 9 bases identical to TRBD2. Trimming removed 6 bases from V and 7 bases from J; junction bases left unmatched: 12. Looked up from germline, CDR1 is SGHVS and CDR2 is FNYEAQ. The CDR3 contains 15 residues. In DNA, the CDR3 is TGTGCCAGCAGTTACGGGGCGGGAGGGCCCGGGACCCAGTACTTC. Translated, it gives CASSYGAGGPGTQYF. Full variable domain (outside the CDR3, taken from reference TRBV7-6 and TRBJ2-5): GAGVSQSPRYKVTKRGQDVALRCDPISGHVSLYWYRQALGQGPEFLTYFNYEAQQDKSGLPNDRFSAERPEGSISTLTIQRTEQRDSAMYRCASSYGAGGPGTQYFGPGTRLLVL.

This rearrangement joins TRBV7-6 to TRBJ2-5; 8 bases line up with TRBD1. The assigned J gene may be wrong: the sequence end matches TRBJ2-7 better. This CDR3 spans 14 amino acids. Germline loops: CDR1 SGHVS, CDR2 FNYEAQ. The CDR3 is CASSLDGQGYEQYF. For the CDR3, the DNA is TGTGCCAGCAGCTTGGATGGACAGGGCTACGAGCAGTACTTC.

The rearrangement joins TRBV10-3 to TRBJ2-1, with 12 nucleotides matching TRBD2. The CDR3 length is 16 residues. Germline V gene sequence: CDR1 ENHRY, CDR2 SYGVKD. Trimming removed 6 bases from V and 3 bases from J; junction bases left unmatched: 6. The CDR3 DNA reads TGTGCCATCAGCTCTAGCGGGGGGGCCCTCTACAATGAGCAGTTCTTC. Protein product: CAISSSGGALYNEQFF.

On this clone itself: At one end, the junction sequence differs from germline, possibly due to a read error. The V call is TRBV11-2, the J call TRBJ2-3, with D possibly being TRBD1 (6 bases). CDR3 size: 15 residues. The germline V gene has CDR1 SGHAT and CDR2 FQNNGV. The CDR3 region is CTSSLQGTETDTQYF. The CDR3 coding sequence is TGTACCAGCAGTTTACAGGGAACCGAGACAGATACGCAGTATTTT.

J is TRBJ1-2 and V is TRBV5-1; D is perhaps TRBD1 (6 bases). The CDR3 totals 13 residues. From germline, CDR1 is SGHRS and CDR2 YFSETQ. Trimming shortened V by 2 bases and J by 2 bases, and 7 bases separated the two germline ends. CDR3 coding DNA: TGCGCCAGCAGCTTAGGACAGAACTATGGCTACACCTTC. It specifies CASSLGQNYGYTF.

The rearrangement uses TRBV28 and TRBJ2-1; tentative D call: TRBD2 (5 bases). Trimming shortened V by 5 bases and J by 4 bases, and 9 bases separated the two germline ends. The CDR3 contains 13 residues. Germline CDR1 reads MDHEN; CDR2 reads SYDVKM. The CDR3 loop reads CASSLPGYNEQFF. The CDR3 DNA reads TGTGCCAGCAGTCTACCGGGGTACAATGAGCAGTTCTTC. Looking up the rest from reference TRBV28 and TRBJ2-1 gives the full variable domain: DVKVTQSSRYLVKRTGEKVFLECVQDMDHENMFWYRQDPGLGLRLIYFSYDVKMKEKGDIPEGYSVSREKKERFSLILESASTNQTSMYLCASSLPGYNEQFFGPGTRLTVL.

The rearrangement joins TRBV5-4 to TRBJ2-5; 10 nucleotides agree with TRBD2. This CDR3 spans 15 amino acids. Germline V gene lookup returns CDR1 SGHNT and CDR2 YYREEE (reference sequence). The V gene end was trimmed by 2 bases and the J gene end by 1 base; junction bases not matched to a gene: 2. The DNA for the CDR3 is TGTGCCAGCAGCTTAGCGGGAGGGGGCCAAGAGACCCAGTACTTC. This gives the protein CASSLAGGGQETQYF.

Details on this clone: A read error may account for a junction end that differs from germline. This same CDR3 is encoded by further DNA sequences in the sample. The gene calls are TRBV14 and TRBJ1-2; 9 nucleotides line up with TRBD1. Germline loops: CDR1 SGHDN, CDR2 FVKESK. CDR3 length: 14 amino acids. The CDR3 reads CASSHKTGGYGYTF. In DNA form, the CDR3 reads TGTGCCAGTAGCCACAAGACAGGGGGATATGGCTACACCTTC.

This clone came up once. The chain uses TRBV27 and TRBJ2-5, with 9 bases lining up with TRBD2. The CDR3 spans 13 residues. Germline CDR1 is MNHEY and CDR2 is SMNVEV (reference sequence). The J segment lost 11 bases and the V segment lost 3 bases, leaving 7 bases of the junction unmatched. The CDR3 protein is CASSFRAGGEQYF. The CDR3 nucleotides are TGTGCCAGCAGTTTCCGGGCGGGGGGGGAGCAGTACTTC.

The V and J genes are TRBV5-1 and TRBJ2-7; 10 nucleotides agree with TRBD1. The germline CDR1 and CDR2 sequences are SGHRS and YFSETQ. V dropped 4 bases and J dropped 4; count of bases not matched to a gene: 5. The CDR3 loop spans 14 amino acids. CDR3 sequence reads: CASSNGQGGYEQYF. The CDR3 coding sequence is TGCGCCAGCAGCAACGGACAGGGGGGTTACGAGCAGTACTTC.

The rearrangement joins TRBV5-1 to TRBJ1-2; 8 bases line up with TRBD1. Germline V CDR1 and CDR2: SGHRS, YFSETQ. The V and J ends lost 0 bases and 5 bases, in that order; junction bases with no gene match: 0. CDR3 length: 13 residues. As DNA, the CDR3 is TGCGCCAGCAGCTTGGACAGGGGGTATGGCTACACCTTC. It encodes CASSLDRGYGYTF.

The genes are TRBV6-5 and TRBJ1-2; 7 bases match TRBD1. Germline V gene lookup returns CDR1 MNHEY and CDR2 SVGAGI. The CDR3 covers 14 residues. Losses at the gene ends were 6 bases for V and 2 bases for J; bases not matched to a gene: 6. The CDR3 nucleotides read TGTGCCAGCAGCCCGACAGGGTCCAACTATGGCTACACCTTC. Residues: CASSPTGSNYGYTF.

The chain links TRBV18 to TRBJ2-3; D gene ambiguous. V lost 2 bases and J 4 bases, leaving 4 bases between the germline ends. Germline V gene data show CDR1 as KGHSH and CDR2 as LQKENI. The CDR3 loop spans 12 amino acids. As DNA, the CDR3 is TGTGCCAGCTCACCAGCAGCAGATACGCAGTATTTT. Translating it yields CASSPAADTQYF.